This TCR beta chain is drawn from a study of Graves' ophthalmopathy and Graves' hyperthyroidism. Looking at the study overall: The study drew peripheral blood at initial diagnosis, before any treatment. Study-wide results and limits: Sensitivity reached approximately 71% and specificity 72.22% when the model predicted ophthalmopathy progression.

This clonotype was detected ten times or more. The antigen remains unidentified. Amplification targeted the TCR beta CDR3 regions, with RNA transcripts as the source material. HTBI-primed RT-PCR formed the first round, and a multiplex PCR formed the second. MiXCR, applied by TCRdb to the multiplex PCR reads, yields one record per CDR3 protein. The repertoire holds 210,000 or so distinct CDR3 sequences, with 25% to 35% as singletons. V was clipped by 5 bases and J by 4 bases; unmatched bases: 4. This CDR3 spans 13 amino acids. In germline, CDR1 is SQVTM, CDR2 ANQGSEA. Clinicians diagnosed using symptoms, serum thyroxine, TRAb, thyroid ultrasound and orbital computed tomography. PBMCs originated in about 9.8 ml of fresh peripheral blood.

Sequencing was carried out using peripheral blood. The sequence was collected from a man in his fifties with Graves' ophthalmopathy. The V gene is TRBV29-1, the J gene TRBJ2-7; 11 bases are a match to TRBD1. The CDR3 coding sequence is TGCAGCGTTAGGACAGGGGGCTTTTACGAGCAGTACTTC. This gives the protein CSVRTGGFYEQYF.